This T cell receptor beta chain was identified during a study of T cells in Graves' hyperthyroidism and ophthalmopathy. TCR beta CDR3 regions were amplified from RNA. HTBI primers drove first-round RT-PCR of the TCR CDR3. TCRdb recomputed calls from the multiplex PCR reads with MiXCR, one row per CDR3 protein. The sample holds roughly 600,000 distinct CDR3 sequences, about 14% seen once. PBMCs were collected from an approximately 9 ml volume of fresh peripheral blood. Study observations and caveats: Separation of ophthalmopathy from stable hyperthyroidism was achieved by a 13 V-J model. With a median lead of about 6.9 months before onset, the model predicted ophthalmopathy.

This clonotype was seen a few times. Its specificity is not known. The CDR3 extends over 13 amino acids. CDR1 is MDHEN, CDR2 SYDVKM, per germline. Trimming took 8 bases from V and 2 from J; bases not matched to a gene: 5. The chain recombines TRBV28 with TRBJ2-7; 8 positions match TRBD1. Sequencing was done on a sample of blood. The receptor's source is a woman in her 50s with Graves' ophthalmopathy. In nucleotides, the CDR3 is TGTGCCAGCCAGGGGGCGCAAACCTACGAGCAGTACTTC. Translation gives CASQGAQTYEQYF.